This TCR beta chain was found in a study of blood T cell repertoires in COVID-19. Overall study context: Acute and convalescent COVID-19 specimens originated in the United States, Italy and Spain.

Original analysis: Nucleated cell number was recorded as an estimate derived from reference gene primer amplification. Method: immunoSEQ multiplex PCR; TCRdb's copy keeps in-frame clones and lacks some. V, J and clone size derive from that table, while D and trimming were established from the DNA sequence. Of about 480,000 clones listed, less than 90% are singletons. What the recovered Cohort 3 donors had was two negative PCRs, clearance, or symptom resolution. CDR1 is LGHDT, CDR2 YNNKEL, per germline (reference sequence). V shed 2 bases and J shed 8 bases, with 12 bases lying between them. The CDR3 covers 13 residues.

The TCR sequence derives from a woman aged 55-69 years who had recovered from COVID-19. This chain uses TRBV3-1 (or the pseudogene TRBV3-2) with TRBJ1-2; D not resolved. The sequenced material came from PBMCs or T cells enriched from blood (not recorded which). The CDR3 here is CASSQTVIGGYTF. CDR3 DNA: TGTGCCAGCAGCCAAACTGTGATCGGGGGCTACACCTTC.